This entry lists 3 T cell receptor beta chains sequenced from one sample in a study of a mutant IDH1 vaccine in newly diagnosed glioma. Clones were read by immunoSEQ multiplex PCR, and TCRdb kept only the in-frame ones, dropping some. The sample includes 45,000 to 60,000 clones, roughly 78% of them seen just once. No antigens are known for them. The time point is: week 5, during vaccination. Each vaccine dose was 300 ug of mutant IDH1 20-mer peptide, with topical imiquimod. This sample comprised PBMCs, obtained from a glioma patient whose treatment included an IDH1 peptide vaccine. The receptor set was obtained from a man aged 50-59 years with glioma.

The chain couples TRBV19 to TRBJ2-1; the D call may be TRBD1 or TRBD2 (5 bases each). V was trimmed by 3 bases and J by 7 bases, leaving 22 bases between them. Germline values: CDR1 LNHDA, CDR2 SQIVND (reference sequence). The CDR3 has 17 amino acids. The CDR3 region is CASSMRVTGRFSNEQFF. CDR3 in DNA: TGTGCCAGTAGTATGAGGGTAACAGGTCGTTTCAGTAATGAGCAGTTCTTC.

The chain combines TRBV6-1 with TRBJ2-5; possibly TRBD1 or TRBD2 for D (5 bases each). V lost 10 bases to trimming and J lost 7 bases, with 22 bases between them. Germline values: CDR1 MNHNS, CDR2 SASEGT. The CDR3 runs to 14 residues. The CDR3, as DNA: TGTGCCACCGTGGTCGGGGCCCTAGGAAGGACCCAGTACTTC. It translates to CATVVGALGRTQYF.

The chain employs TRBV5-5 and TRBJ2-7; D may be TRBD1 (6 bases). Trimming stripped 0 bases from V and 5 bases from J, with 9 bases between. The germline gives CDR1 SGHKS, CDR2 YYEKEE (reference sequence). The CDR3 runs 13 residues. In DNA, the CDR3 is TGTGCCAGCAGCTTGGGAGGGACAAACGAGCAGTACTTC. Translating gives CASSLGGTNEQYF.